This TCR beta chain was sequenced during a study of T cell changes during pregnancy in multiple sclerosis. TCRdb's table, derived via immunoSEQ multiplex PCR, lists solely in-frame clones and lacks some. This table holds roughly 51,000 clones, roughly 92% found once. Trimming removed 3 bases from V and 4 bases from J, with 12 bases in between. From germline, CDR1 is MNHNS and CDR2 SASEGT. The length of the CDR3 is 14 residues. The sequenced sample was CD8+ T cells from peripheral blood mononuclear cells, obtained before pregnancy. The chain employs TRBV6-1 and TRBJ1-2; D is possibly TRBD1 (5 bases). The sequence came from a female donor with multiple sclerosis, enrolled in a pregnancy study. The CDR3 nucleotides read TGTGCCAGCAGTGATTGGGGGGAGTCCTATGGCTACACCTTC. Translated: CASSDWGESYGYTF.